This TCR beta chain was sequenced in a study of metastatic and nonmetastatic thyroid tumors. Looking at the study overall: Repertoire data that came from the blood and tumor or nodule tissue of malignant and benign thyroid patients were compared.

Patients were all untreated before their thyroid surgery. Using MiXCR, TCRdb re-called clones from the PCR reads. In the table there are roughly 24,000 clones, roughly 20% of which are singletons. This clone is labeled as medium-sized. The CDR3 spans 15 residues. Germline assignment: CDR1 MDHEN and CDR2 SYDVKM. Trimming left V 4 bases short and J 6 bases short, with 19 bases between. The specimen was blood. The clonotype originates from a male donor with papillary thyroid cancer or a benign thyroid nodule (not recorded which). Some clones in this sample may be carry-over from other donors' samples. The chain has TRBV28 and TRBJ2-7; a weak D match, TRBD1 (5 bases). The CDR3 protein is CASSSQGALGGEQYF. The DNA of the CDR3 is TGTGCCAGCAGTTCTCAGGGCGCCCTGGGCGGCGAGCAGTACTTC.